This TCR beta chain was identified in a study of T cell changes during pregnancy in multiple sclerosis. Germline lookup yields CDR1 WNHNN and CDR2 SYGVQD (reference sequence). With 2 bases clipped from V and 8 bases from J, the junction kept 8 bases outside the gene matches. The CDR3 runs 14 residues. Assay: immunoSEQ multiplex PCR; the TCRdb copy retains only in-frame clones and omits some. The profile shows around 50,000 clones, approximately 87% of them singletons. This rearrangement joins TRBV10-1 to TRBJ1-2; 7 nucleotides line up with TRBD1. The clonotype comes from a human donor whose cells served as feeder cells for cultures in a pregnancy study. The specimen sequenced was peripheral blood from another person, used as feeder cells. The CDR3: CASSETKPGQGYTF. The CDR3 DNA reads TGCGCCAGCAGTGAGACGAAACCGGGACAGGGCTACACCTTC.